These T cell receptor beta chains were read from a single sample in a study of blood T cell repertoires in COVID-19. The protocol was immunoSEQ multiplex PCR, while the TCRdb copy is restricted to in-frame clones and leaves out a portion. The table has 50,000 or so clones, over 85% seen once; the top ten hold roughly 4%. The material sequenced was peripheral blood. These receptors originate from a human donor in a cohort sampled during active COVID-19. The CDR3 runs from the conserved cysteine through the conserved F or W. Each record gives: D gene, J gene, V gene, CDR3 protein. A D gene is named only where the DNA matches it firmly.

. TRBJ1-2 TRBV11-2 CASSLDPGKPTNYGYTF
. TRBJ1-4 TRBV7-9 CASSAHSGINEKLFF
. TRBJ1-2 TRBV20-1 CSARQGFGYTF
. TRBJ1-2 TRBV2 CASEGAGSDGYTF
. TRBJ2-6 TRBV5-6 CASSLQTGAGANVLTF
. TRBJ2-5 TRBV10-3 CAISETGQETQYF
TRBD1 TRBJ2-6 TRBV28 CASAGGSGANVLTF
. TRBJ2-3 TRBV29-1 CSVEGPLPGRRTDTQYF
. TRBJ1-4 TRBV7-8 CASSLARVRTVNEKLFF
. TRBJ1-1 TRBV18 CASSPNSGNTEAFF
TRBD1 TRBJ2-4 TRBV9 CASSPRGQVKNIQYF
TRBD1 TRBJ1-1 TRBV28 CASQGDTEAFF
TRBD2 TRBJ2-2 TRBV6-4 CASSASGDTGELFF
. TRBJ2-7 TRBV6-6 CASTSAISYEQYF
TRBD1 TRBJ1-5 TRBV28 CASSLGGQVVDQPQHF
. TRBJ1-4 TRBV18 CASSLTIQGGNEKLFF
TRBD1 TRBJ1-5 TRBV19 CASSRGQGRNQPQHF
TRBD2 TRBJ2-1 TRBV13 CASSFRIAGGSYNEQFF
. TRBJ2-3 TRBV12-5 CASGSSAAFGGASLGYF
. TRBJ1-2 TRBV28 CASSLQGYYGYTF
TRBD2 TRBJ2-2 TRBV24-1 CATSDRLAANTGELFF
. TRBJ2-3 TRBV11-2 CASSPGLGPDTQYF
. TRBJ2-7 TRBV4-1 CASSAQPHVYEQYF
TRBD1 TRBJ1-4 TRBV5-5 CASSSAGTAFEKLFF
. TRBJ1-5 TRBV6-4 CASSVREGEFSNQPQHF
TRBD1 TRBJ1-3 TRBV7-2 CASSRTGAFSGNTIYF
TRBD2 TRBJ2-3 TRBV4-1 CASSQGGREFRDTQYF
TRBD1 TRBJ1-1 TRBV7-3 CASSIGQGTGAFF
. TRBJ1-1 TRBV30 CGPGPMAEAFF
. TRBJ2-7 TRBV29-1 CSVETLTEQYF
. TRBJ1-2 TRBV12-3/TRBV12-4 CASSLAAGDGYTF
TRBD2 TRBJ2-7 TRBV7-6 CASSSRTSGTYEQYF
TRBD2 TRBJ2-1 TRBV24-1 CATSDPRTSGRNEQFF
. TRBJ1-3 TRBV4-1 CASSQGDSGNTIYF
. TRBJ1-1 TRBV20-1 CSAPKYTEAFF
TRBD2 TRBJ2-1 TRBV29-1 CSVEGGGTSRREQFF
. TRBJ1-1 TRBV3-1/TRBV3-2 CASSQTGRSAFF
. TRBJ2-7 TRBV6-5 CASSPSGIPYEQYF
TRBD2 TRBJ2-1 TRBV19 CASSIAASGTYNEQFF
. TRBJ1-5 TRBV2 CASNRERNQPQHF
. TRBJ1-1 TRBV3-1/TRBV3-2 CASSQIDTEAFF